Listed here are 5 T cell receptor beta chains from one sample, sequenced in a study of blood T cell repertoires in COVID-19. Profiled with immunoSEQ multiplex PCR; TCRdb holds only in-frame clones, not every one. This sample carries some 430,000 clones, 90% of them seen once, and the ten largest clones take about 0.6%. The sample consisted of PBMCs or T cells enriched from blood (not recorded which). The receptor set was obtained from a man between 18 and 29 years old who had recovered from COVID-19.

The rearrangement uses TRBV28 and TRBJ2-1, with D possibly matching TRBD1 (6 bases). Germline CDR1 MDHEN, CDR2 SYDVKM. The CDR3 is 13 residues long. Trimming pared 6 bases from V and 8 bases from J, leaving 14 bases between. The CDR3 DNA sequence: TGTGCCAGCAGGGGGGCTCTATTTTATGAGCAGTTCTTC. Protein product: CASRGALFYEQFF. Full variable domain (outside the CDR3, taken from reference TRBV28 and TRBJ2-1): DVKVTQSSRYLVKRTGEKVFLECVQDMDHENMFWYRQDPGLGLRLIYFSYDVKMKEKGDIPEGYSVSREKKERFSLILESASTNQTSMYLCASRGALFYEQFFGPGTRLTVL.

The gene calls are TRBV6-5 and TRBJ2-7; 12 bases agree with TRBD2. Germline V gene data show CDR1 as MNHEY and CDR2 as SVGAGI. The ends lost 8 bases at V and 4 bases at J; junction bases unmatched: 3. The CDR3 runs to 13 residues. CDR3 protein: CASRLAGEYEQYF. In DNA, the CDR3 is TGTGCCAGCCGACTAGCGGGAGAATACGAGCAGTACTTC.

The chain combines TRBV6-1 with TRBJ2-7; no definite D call. Germline V gives CDR1 MNHNS, CDR2 SASEGT. The CDR3 is 16 residues long. V was clipped by 1 base and J by 2 bases, with 15 bases between them. The CDR3 DNA reads as TGTGCCAGCAGTGAAGAGGCCCCTCTAGTACCCTACGAGCAGTACTTC. Translating gives CASSEEAPLVPYEQYF.

This clone was observed a single time. The V gene is TRBV29-1, the J gene TRBJ2-3; D remains unclear. Germline CDR1 SQVTM, CDR2 ANQGSEA. The CDR3 extends over 12 amino acids. Trimming shortened V by 2 bases and J by 2 bases, and 5 bases separated the two germline ends. CDR3 sequence (DNA): TGCAGCGTTGAACAGAACACAGATACGCAGTATTTT. Translation: CSVEQNTDTQYF.

V is TRBV7-9 and J is TRBJ2-6, with a possible D match to TRBD1 (6 bases). The V end was cut by 4 bases, the J end by 4 bases, with 11 bases between. The CDR3 loop spans 15 amino acids. Germline-derived CDR1 and CDR2 are SEHNR and FQNEAQ (reference sequence). The CDR3 sequence: CASSSTGTGANVLTF. In DNA form, the CDR3 reads TGTGCCAGCAGCTCTACAGGGACCGGGGCCAACGTCCTGACTTTC.